Only a few counts were recorded for the clone carrying this TCR beta chain. The antigen remains undetermined. The CDR3 loop spans 13 amino acids. Germline V gene sequence: CDR1 SGHRS, CDR2 YFSETQ. V was pared by 1 base and J by 3 bases, with 8 bases between. The entry originates in a study of identical twins. General study results and limits: Twins showed weaker excess sharing in their beta out-of-frame sequences. Out-of-frame TCR alpha sharing observed in monozygotic twins exceeded model estimates. Clonotypes of the beta chain that were abundant in cord blood carried fewer insertions (memory repertoires showed none).

TCRdb re-called the 5' RACE reads through MiXCR, storing one row per CDR3 protein. The table lists about 280,000 distinct CDR3 sequences, under 9.5% of them singletons. This same sample was also taken into another study, of yellow fever vaccine responses in identical twins. That report notes: Twins reportedly mounted vaccine T cell responses that seemed partly convergent, partly personalized.

This clonotype was obtained from a woman under 30 in good health. V gene TRBV5-1 combines with J gene TRBJ2-7; a possible D gene is TRBD1 (5 bases). Sequenced material: memory (CD45RO+) T cells sorted from blood. CDR3 in DNA: TGCGCCAGCAGCTTGCACAGGTTCTACGAGCAGTACTTC. It specifies CASSLHRFYEQYF.